Included here is one TCR beta chain sequence, with context. Its antigen is not identified. The data originate from a study of regulatory T cells in long-lasting Graves disease. Study observations and caveats: Only peripheral blood was studied, not thyroid tissue. TRBV28 was favored in persistent disease, as were TRBJ1-2 and TRBJ2-5. New patients shared fewer than 1,000 public clonotypes, and persistent patients shared more, with 2,741.

Regarding time point: newly diagnosed GD, antithyroid drugs for less than 3 months. There was RNA extracted from PBMCs, and the TCR library was made from it. CDR3 regions were amplified by Arm-PCR using iRepertoire HTBI primers to build TCR beta libraries. TCRdb called the multiplex PCR reads again in MiXCR, with one record for every CDR3 protein. The sample has 680,000 or so distinct CDR3 sequences; around 15% are singletons. The CDR3 runs 16 residues. Germline V CDR1 and CDR2: PRHDT, FYEKMQ (reference sequence). With 5 bases removed from V and 3 bases from J, the gap between germline ends came to 20 bases. The same data also contributed to another study, on T cells in Graves' hyperthyroidism and ophthalmopathy. That investigation notes: The HTBI primer set drove a first-round RT-PCR of the TCR CDR3.

The chain joins TRBV13 to TRBJ2-7, with D uncertain. This receptor was identified in a woman in her twenties or thirties with Graves disease. The source material was peripheral blood mononuclear cells (PBMCs), sampled at new diagnosis, from a patient treated with antithyroid drugs. In nucleotides, the CDR3 is TGTGCCAGCAGCCATCTAATCGGGCAAAAGGACTACGAGCAGTACTTC. Amino acid sequence: CASSHLIGQKDYEQYF.